Listed here is a single TCR beta chain. Its matching antigen is unknown. The source of the sample is a study of cytomegalovirus exposure and HLA in healthy donors. CDR3 length equals 13 residues. Trimming shortened V by 5 bases and J by 5 bases, and 13 bases separated the two germline ends. Germline V gene sequence: CDR1 SGHTA, CDR2 FQGNSA. General study findings and limits: Testing in vitro showed three CMV-associated chains specific for CMV antigens. The authors listed 150 to 200 TCR beta chains as cytomegalovirus-associated. Earlier findings revealed that most TCR beta V segments proved productive either about 87% or about 30% of the time.

A multiplex PCR was run with 60 Vbeta primers and 13 Jbeta primers. Per the authors' pipeline: A later analysis counted around 80 million unique TCR beta chains, roughly 11 million shared. Repertoires were generated with immunoSEQ multiplex PCR, while TCRdb's copy carries only in-frame clones and drops some. The V and J calls and clone size were taken over from that table, and D and trimming were inferred from the DNA. The sample yields around 49,000 clones, roughly 80% seen once. V usage is TRBV7-2 and J usage is TRBJ2-7, with D possibly TRBD1 on 6 matching bases. This TCR was sampled from a man aged 30 to 45 in good health and CMV-seropositive. Sequenced: PBMCs. DNA of the CDR3: TGTGCCAGCAGCCAGGGGTCCAGGGACGAGCAGTACTTC. Translated, it gives CASSQGSRDEQYF.